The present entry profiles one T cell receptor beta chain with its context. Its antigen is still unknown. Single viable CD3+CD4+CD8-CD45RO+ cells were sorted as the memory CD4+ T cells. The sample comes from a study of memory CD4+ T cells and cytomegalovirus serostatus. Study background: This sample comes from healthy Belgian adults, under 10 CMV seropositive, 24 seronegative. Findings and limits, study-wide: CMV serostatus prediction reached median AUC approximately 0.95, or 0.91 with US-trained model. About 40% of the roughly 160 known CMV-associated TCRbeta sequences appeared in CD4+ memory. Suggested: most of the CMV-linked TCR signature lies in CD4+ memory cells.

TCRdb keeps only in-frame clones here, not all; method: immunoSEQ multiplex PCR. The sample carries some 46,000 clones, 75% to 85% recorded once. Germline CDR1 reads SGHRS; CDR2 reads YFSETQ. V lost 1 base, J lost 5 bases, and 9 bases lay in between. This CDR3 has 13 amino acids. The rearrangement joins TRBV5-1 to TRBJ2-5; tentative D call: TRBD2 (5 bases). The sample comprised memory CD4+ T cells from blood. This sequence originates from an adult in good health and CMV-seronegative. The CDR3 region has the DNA TGCGCCAGCAGCTTGCTCGGGGAGGAGACCCAGTACTTC. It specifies CASSLLGEETQYF. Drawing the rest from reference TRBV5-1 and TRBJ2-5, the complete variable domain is KAGVTQTPRYLIKTRGQQVTLSCSPISGHRSVSWYQQTPGQGLQFLFEYFSETQRNKGNFPGRFSGRQFSNSRSEMNVSTLELGDSALYLCASSLLGEETQYFGPGTRLLVL.